The clone carrying this TCR beta chain was seen a handful of times. Its target is unknown. The sample is drawn from a study of T cell repertoires in cytomegalovirus infection. Across the study: Indications of both CMV infection and matching HLA type were provided by public TCR beta signatures.

Germline CDR1 ENHRY, CDR2 SYGVKD. The V and J ends lost 11 bases and 0 bases respectively, with 11 bases between them. This CDR3 comprises 12 residues. Each CDR3 protein is one row after TCRdb ran MiXCR on the reads. The table includes over 150,000 distinct CDR3 sequences, 15% to 20% detected once. Findings and limits, study-wide: HLA-C-restricted, CMV-specific TCR beta clonotypes were dominant ex vivo. Based on cumulative public TCR beta family frequency, carriers of CMV plus the relevant HLA were identified.

The V call is TRBV10-3, the J call TRBJ2-7; D perhaps matches TRBD1 (6 bases). This TCR was sampled from a human donor in good health (CMV status not recorded). Some clones in this sample may be carry-over from other donors' samples. The specimen sequenced was CD8+ T cells from PBMCs. In DNA, the CDR3 is TGTGCCGGACGGGACAACTCCTACGAGCAGTACTTC. Amino acids: CAGRDNSYEQYF.